The T cell receptor beta chain described here comes from a study of T-cell memory formation after mild COVID-19. Study-level points and caveats: Some clones that responded turned up in pre-infection memory, which suggests that cross-reactive memory joined in. Whether day 37 second-wave clones are SARS-CoV-2-specific was not confirmed. Later expanders leaned toward CD4+, whereas clones contracting from day 15 to 85 were balanced CD4/CD8.

V was trimmed by 5 bases and J by 6 bases, leaving 13 bases between them. This CDR3 has 14 residues. A word on this clonotype: Its antigen is not identified.

From the 5' RACE reads, TCRdb called clonotypes with MiXCR, one entry per CDR3 protein. The repertoire includes 550,000 to 650,000 distinct CDR3 sequences, roughly 17% of them detected once, and just over 8% sits in the top ten. The sample was PBMCs or a T cell subset sorted from them (not recorded which). The gene calls are TRBV12-3 or TRBV12-4 and TRBJ1-4; no definite D call. This receptor was taken from an adult woman who had mild COVID-19 (a few samples of this study predate the infection). Cell type and time point are not known. This CDR3 reads CASSLLGLDEKLFF. CDR3 DNA: TGTGCCAGCAGTCTCTTAGGACTGGATGAAAAACTGTTTTTT.